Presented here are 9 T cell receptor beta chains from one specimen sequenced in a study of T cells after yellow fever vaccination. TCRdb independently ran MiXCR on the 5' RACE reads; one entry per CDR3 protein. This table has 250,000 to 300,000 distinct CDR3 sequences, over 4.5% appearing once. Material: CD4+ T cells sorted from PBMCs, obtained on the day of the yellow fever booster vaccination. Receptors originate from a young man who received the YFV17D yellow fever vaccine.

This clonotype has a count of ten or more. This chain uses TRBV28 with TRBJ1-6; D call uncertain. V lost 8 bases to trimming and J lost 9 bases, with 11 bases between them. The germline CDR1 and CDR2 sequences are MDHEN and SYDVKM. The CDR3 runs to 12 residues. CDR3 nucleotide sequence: TGTGCCAGCTCCCCCGCCGGTTCACCCCTCCACTTT. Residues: CASSPAGSPLHF.

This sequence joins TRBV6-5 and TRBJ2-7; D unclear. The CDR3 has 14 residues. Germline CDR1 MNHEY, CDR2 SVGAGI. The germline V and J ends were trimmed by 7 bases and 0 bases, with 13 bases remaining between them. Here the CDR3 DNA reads TGTGCCAGCAAACAACAATTCGGCTCCTACGAGCAGTACTTC. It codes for CASKQQFGSYEQYF.

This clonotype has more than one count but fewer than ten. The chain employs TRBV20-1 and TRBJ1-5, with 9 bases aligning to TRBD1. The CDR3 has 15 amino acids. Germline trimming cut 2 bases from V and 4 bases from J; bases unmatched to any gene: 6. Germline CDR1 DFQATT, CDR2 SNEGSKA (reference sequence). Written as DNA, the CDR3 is TGCAGTGCTAGAAGGACAGGGGTTTTGAATCAGCCCCAGCATTTT. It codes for CSARRTGVLNQPQHF.

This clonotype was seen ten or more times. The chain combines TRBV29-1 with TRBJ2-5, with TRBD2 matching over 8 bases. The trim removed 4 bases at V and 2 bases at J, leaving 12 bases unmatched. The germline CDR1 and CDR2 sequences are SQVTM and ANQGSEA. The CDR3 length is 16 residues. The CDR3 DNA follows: TGCAGCGTTGTAAGGGCCGGGGGGGCGTGGCAAGAGACCCAGTACTTC. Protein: CSVVRAGGAWQETQYF.

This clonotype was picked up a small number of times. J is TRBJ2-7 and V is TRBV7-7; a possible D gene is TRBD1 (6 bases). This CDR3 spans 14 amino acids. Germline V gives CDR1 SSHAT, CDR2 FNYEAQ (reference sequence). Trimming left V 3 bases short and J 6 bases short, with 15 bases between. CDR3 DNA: TGTGCCAGCAGCTTTAATGCAGGGGACGGCGAGCAGTACTTC. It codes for CASSFNAGDGEQYF.

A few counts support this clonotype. The CDR3 DNA sequence: TGCGCCAGCAGCTTCCCCGGGCAAGAGACCCAGTACTTC. It encodes CASSFPGQETQYF. The V gene is TRBV5-1, the J gene TRBJ2-5; D is unresolved. Trimming pared 2 bases from V and 2 bases from J, leaving 7 bases between. Germline assignment: CDR1 SGHRS and CDR2 YFSETQ. This CDR3 has 13 residues.

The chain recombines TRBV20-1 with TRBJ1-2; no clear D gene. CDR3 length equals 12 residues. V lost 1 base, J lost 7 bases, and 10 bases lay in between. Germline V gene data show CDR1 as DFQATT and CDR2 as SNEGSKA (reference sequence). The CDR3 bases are TGCAGTGCTAGAGGGGGAGGGTTTGGCTACACCTTC. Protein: CSARGGGFGYTF.

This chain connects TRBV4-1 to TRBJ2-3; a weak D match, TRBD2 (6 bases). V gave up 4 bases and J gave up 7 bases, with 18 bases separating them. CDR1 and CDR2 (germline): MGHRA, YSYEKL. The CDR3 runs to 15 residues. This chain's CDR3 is CASSLEGEAGNTQYF. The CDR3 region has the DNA TGCGCCAGCAGCCTAGAAGGTGAGGCGGGGAATACGCAGTATTTT.

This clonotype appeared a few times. Here the CDR3 reads CASSLLGKQETQYF. The CDR3 DNA reads TGTGCCAGCAGCTTGTTGGGGAAACAAGAGACCCAGTACTTC. The chain has TRBV7-7 and TRBJ2-5, with no clear D. CDR1 is SSHAT and CDR2 is FNYEAQ in the germline V gene (reference sequence). Trimming removed 3 bases at V and 2 bases at J, with 10 bases between. The CDR3 length is 14 residues.